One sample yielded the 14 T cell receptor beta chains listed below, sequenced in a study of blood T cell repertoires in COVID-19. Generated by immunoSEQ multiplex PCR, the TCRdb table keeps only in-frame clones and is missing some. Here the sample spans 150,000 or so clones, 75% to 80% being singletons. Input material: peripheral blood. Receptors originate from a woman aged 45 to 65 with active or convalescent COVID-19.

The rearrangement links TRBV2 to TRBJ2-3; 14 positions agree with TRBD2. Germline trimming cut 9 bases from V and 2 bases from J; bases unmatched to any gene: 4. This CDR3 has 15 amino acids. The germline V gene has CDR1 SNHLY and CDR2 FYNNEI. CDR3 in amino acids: CARGTSGRFTDTQYF. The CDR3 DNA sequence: TGTGCCAGGGGGACTAGCGGGAGATTCACAGATACGCAGTATTTT. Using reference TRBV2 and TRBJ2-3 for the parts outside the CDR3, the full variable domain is EPEVTQTPSHQVTQMGQEVILRCVPISNHLYFYWYRQILGQKVEFLVSFYNNEISEKSEIFDDQFSVERPDGSNFTLKIRSTKLEDSAMYFCARGTSGRFTDTQYFGPGTRLTVL.

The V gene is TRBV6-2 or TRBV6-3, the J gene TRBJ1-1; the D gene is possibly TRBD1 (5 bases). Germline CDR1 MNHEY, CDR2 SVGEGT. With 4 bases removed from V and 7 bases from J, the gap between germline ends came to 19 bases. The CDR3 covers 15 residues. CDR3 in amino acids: CASSWGYGQGGEAFF. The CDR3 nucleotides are TGTGCCAGCAGTTGGGGTTACGGCCAGGGTGGTGAAGCTTTCTTT.

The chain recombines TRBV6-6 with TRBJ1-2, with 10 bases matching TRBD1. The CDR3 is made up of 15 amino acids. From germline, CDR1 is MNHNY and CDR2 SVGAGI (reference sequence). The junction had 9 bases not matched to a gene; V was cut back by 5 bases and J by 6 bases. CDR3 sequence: CASSKTGTGADGYTF. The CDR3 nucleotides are TGTGCCAGCAGTAAGACCGGGACAGGGGCGGATGGCTACACCTTC.

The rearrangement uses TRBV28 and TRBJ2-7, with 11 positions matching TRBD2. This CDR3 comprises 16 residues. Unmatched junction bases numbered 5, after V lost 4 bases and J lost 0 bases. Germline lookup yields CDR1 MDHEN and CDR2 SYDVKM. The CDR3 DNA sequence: TGTGCCAGCAGTTCCCCCACTAGCGGGAGCTCCTACGAGCAGTACTTC. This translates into CASSSPTSGSSYEQYF.

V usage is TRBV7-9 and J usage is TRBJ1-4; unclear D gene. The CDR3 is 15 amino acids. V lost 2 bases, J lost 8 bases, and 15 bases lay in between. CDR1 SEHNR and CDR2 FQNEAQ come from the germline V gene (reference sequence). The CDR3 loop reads CASSLWAVSNEKLFF. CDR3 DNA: TGTGCCAGCAGCTTATGGGCAGTTAGTAACGAAAAACTGTTTTTT.

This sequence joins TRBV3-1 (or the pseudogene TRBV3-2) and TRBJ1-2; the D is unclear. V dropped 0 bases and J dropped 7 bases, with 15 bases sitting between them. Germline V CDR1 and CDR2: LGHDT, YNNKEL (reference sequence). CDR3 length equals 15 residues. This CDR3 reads CASSQDGAGLGGYTF. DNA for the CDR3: TGTGCCAGCAGCCAAGATGGTGCGGGTTTAGGTGGCTACACCTTC.

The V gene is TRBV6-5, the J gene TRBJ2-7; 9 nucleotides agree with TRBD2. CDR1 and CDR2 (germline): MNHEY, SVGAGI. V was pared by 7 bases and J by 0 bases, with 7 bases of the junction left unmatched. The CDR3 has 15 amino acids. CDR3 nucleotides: TGTGCCAGCACCTCGGCGGGAGGGGGCTCCTACGAGCAGTACTTC. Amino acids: CASTSAGGGSYEQYF.

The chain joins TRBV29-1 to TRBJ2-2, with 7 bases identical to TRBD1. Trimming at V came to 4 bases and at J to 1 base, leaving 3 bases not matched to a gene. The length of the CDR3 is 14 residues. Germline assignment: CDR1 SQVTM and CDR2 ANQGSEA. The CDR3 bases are TGCAGCGTTGGCAGGACAGGGAACACCGGGGAGCTGTTTTTT. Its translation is CSVGRTGNTGELFF.

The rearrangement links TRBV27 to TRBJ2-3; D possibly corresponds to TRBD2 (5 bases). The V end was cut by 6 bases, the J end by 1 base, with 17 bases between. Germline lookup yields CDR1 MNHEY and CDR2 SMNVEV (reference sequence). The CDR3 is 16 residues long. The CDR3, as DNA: TGTGCCAGCAGGGGAGTTTTGGGATGGGGCACAGATACGCAGTATTTT. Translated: CASRGVLGWGTDTQYF.

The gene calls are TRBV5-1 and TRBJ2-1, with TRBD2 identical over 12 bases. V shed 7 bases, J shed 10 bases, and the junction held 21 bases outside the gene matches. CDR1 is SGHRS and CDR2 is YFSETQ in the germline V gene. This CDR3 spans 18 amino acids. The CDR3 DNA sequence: TGCGCCAGCTTTTCCGGGACAGGGAGACTAGCGGGAGTGGGCGAGCAGTTCTTC. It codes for CASFSGTGRLAGVGEQFF.

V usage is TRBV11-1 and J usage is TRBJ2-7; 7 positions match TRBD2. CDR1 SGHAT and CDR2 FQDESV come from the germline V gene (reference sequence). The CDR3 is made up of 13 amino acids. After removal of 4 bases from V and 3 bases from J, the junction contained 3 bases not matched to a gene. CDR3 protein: CASSSGGSYEQYF. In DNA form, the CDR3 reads TGTGCCAGCAGCTCGGGAGGTAGCTACGAGCAGTACTTC. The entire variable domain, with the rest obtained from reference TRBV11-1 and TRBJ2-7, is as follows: EAEVAQSPRYKITEKSQAVAFWCDPISGHATLYWYRQILGQGPELLVQFQDESVVDDSQLPKDRFSAERLKGVDSTLKIQPAELGDSAMYLCASSSGGSYEQYFGPGTRLTVT.

The CDR3 here is CASRTLRGGANYGYTF. Written as DNA, the CDR3 is TGTGCCAGTAGAACCCTTAGGGGGGGCGCTAACTATGGCTACACCTTC. V gene TRBV19 combines with J gene TRBJ1-2; D is perhaps TRBD1 (6 bases). There are 16 residues in the CDR3. V dropped 6 bases and J dropped 0 bases, with 17 bases sitting between them. The germline V gene encodes CDR1 LNHDA and CDR2 SQIVND (reference sequence).

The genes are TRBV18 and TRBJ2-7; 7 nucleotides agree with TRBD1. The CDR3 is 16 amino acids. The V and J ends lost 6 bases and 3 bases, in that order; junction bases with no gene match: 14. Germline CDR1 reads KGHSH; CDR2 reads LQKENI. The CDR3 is CASSSIHEGAGYEQYF. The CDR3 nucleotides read TGTGCCAGCTCCTCAATACACGAGGGGGCCGGCTACGAGCAGTACTTC.

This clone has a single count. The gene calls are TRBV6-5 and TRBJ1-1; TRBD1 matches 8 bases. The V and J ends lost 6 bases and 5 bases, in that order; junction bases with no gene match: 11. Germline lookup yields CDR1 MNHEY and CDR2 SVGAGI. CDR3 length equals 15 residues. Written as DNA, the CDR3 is TGTGCCAGCAGAGACCTCGACAGGGGTGGTACTGAAGCTTTCTTT. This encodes CASRDLDRGGTEAFF.